The rows below give T cell receptor beta chains drawn from one sample of a study of T cells expressing NK-cell markers. TCRdb re-called the 5' RACE reads and gives one entry per CDR3 protein, without DNA. This sample's table reports more than 250,000 distinct CDR3 sequences. The specimen was blood T cells: a sorted CD56 or NKG2C T cell subset, CD4+ or CD8+ T cells, or bulk PBMC T cells (not recorded which). The source of these receptors is a young man in good health. Both conserved end residues are part of each CDR3. Each record gives: J gene, V gene, CDR3 protein.

>TRBJ2-1|TRBV10-3
CAISESLAGGYEQFF
>TRBJ2-3|TRBV25-1
CASTTFNSGSGSDTQYF
>TRBJ2-1|TRBV19
CASGVINYNEQFF
>TRBJ2-1|TRBV5-1
CASSLGGTLLDNEQFF
>TRBJ2-5|TRBV7-7
CASSRDRTGKGETQYF
>TRBJ2-1|TRBV19
CASSYGTGSSYNEQFF
>TRBJ1-1|TRBV6-5
CATGLPLEAFF
>TRBJ2-7|TRBV7-9
CASSQWGTAYEQYF
>TRBJ2-1|TRBV5-1
CASSLWSTSGIDEQFF
>TRBJ2-5|TRBV7-2
CASSLGASRETQYF
>TRBJ2-3|TRBV10-3
CAITEGGLAGADTQYF
>TRBJ1-2|TRBV13
CASSRGTRGARSYGYTF
>TRBJ2-1|TRBV11-2
CASSLLGVSYNEQFF
>TRBJ1-4|TRBV10-3
CAISPAANEKLFF
>TRBJ2-7|TRBV4-2
CASSQGTAKTYEQYF
>TRBJ2-6|TRBV10-3
CAIMPDSNSGANVLTF
>TRBJ1-1|TRBV10-1
CASSARDTEAFF
>TRBJ2-4|TRBV5-4
CASSPPSKNIQYF
>TRBJ2-5|TRBV6-1
CASSPGTYPQETQYF
>TRBJ1-1|TRBV5-5
CASSSSLPALTEAFF
>TRBJ2-7|TRBV29-1
CSVGQGEYEQYF
>TRBJ1-5|TRBV7-3
CASSGGLGQPQHF
>TRBJ2-4|TRBV5-1
CASRISDRVNIQYF
>TRBJ2-1|TRBV27
CASSYLRGTYNEQFF
>TRBJ2-3|TRBV6-5
CASSFRDTLDTQYF
>TRBJ1-4|TRBV11-3
CASSVGQGSATNEKLFF
>TRBJ1-3|TRBV7-6
CASSLGGFFSGNTIYF
>TRBJ2-5|TRBV7-2
CASSARVVETQYF
>TRBJ1-5|TRBV12-3/TRBV12-4
CASSFGSAQHF
>TRBJ1-6|TRBV4-2
CASSQESLGNSPLHF
>TRBJ2-1|TRBV4-3
CASSQGTGGGKSYNEQFF
>TRBJ1-6|TRBV20-1
CSAPSTGSPLHF
>TRBJ1-4|TRBV29-1
CSVAAGNEKLFF
>TRBJ1-1|TRBV6-5
CASSYTARGTEAFF
>TRBJ2-5|TRBV7-2
CASSSRGLAGETQYF
>TRBJ1-1|TRBV6-5
CASSYIMGTEAFF
>TRBJ2-1|TRBV9
CASSSQSDRDEQFF
>TRBJ2-7|TRBV6-6
CASRLSGEQYF
>TRBJ1-3|TRBV5-5
CASSIQGAGNTIYF